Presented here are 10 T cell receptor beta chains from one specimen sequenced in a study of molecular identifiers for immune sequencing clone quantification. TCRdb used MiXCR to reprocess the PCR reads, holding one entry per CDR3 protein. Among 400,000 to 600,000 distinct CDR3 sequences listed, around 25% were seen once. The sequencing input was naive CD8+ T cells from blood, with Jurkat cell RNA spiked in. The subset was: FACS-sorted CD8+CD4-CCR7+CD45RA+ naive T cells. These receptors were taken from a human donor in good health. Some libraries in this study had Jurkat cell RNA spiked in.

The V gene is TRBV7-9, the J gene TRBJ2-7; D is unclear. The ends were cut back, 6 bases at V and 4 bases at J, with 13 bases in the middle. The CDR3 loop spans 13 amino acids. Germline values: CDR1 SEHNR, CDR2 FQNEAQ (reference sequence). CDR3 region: CASRAEGSYEQYF. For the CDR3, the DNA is TGTGCCAGCAGGGCAGAAGGCTCGTACGAGCAGTACTTC.

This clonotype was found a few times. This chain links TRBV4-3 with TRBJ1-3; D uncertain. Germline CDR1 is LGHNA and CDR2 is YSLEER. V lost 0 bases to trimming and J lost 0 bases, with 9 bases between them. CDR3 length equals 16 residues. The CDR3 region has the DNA TGCGCCAGCAGCCAAGATGACGGCGTCTCTGGAAACACCATATATTTT. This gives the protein CASSQDDGVSGNTIYF.

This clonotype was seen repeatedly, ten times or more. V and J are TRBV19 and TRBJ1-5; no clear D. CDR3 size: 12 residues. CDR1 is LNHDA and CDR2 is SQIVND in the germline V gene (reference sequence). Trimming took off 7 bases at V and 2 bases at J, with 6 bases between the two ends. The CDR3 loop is CASKSGNQPQHF. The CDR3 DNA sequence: TGTGCCAGTAAGTCGGGCAATCAGCCCCAGCATTTT.

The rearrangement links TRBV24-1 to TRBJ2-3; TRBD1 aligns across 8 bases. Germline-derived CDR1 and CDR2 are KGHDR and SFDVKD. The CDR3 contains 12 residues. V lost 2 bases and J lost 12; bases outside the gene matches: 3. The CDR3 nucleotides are TGTGCCACCAGTGATTACAGGGGGTCCCAGTATTTT. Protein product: CATSDYRGSQYF.

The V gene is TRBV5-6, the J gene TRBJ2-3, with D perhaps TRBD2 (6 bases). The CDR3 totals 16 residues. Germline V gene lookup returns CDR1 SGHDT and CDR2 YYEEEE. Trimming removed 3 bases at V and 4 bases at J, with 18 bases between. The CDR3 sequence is CASSSTSKRVADTQYF. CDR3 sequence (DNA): TGTGCCAGCAGCTCCACCTCAAAGCGGGTTGCAGATACGCAGTATTTT.

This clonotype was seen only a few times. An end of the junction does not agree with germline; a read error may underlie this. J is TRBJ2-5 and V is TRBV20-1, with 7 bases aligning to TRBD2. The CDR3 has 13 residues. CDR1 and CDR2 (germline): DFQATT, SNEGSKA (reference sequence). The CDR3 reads CSARKASGEAQYF. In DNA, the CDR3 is TGCAGTGCTAGAAAGGCTAGCGGAGAGGCCCAGTACTTC.

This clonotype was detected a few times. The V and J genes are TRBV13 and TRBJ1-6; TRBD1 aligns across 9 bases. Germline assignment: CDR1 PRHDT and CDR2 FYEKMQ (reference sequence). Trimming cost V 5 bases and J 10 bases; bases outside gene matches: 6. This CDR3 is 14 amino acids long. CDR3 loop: CASSITGGWSPLHF. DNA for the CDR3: TGTGCCAGCAGCATTACAGGGGGCTGGTCACCCCTCCACTTT.

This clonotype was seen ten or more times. CDR3 in DNA: TGTGCCAGCAGCTTCCAAGCGGGGGGGCCGGTGGATACGCAGTATTTT. Translated: CASSFQAGGPVDTQYF. The chain carries TRBV5-6 and TRBJ2-3; 10 bases align to TRBD2. V trimming: 2 bases; J trimming: 6 bases; junction bases outside the gene matches: 9. The CDR3 is 16 amino acids. CDR1 is SGHDT and CDR2 is YYEEEE in the germline V gene. Combining the CDR3 with reference TRBV5-6 and TRBJ2-3 gives the whole variable domain DAGVTQSPTHLIKTRGQQVTLRCSPKSGHDTVSWYQQALGQGPQFIFQYYEEEERQRGNFPDRFSGHQFPNYSSELNVNALLLGDSALYLCASSFQAGGPVDTQYFGPGTRLTVL.

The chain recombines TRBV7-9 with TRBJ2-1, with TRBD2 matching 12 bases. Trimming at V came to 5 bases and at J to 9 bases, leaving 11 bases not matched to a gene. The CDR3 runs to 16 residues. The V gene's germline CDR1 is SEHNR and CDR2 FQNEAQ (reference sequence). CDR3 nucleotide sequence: TGTGCCAGCAGCCAAGTACTAGCGGGAGGATCTGGTGAGCAGTTCTTC. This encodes CASSQVLAGGSGEQFF. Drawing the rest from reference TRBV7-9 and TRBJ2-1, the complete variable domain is DTGVSQNPRHKITKRGQNVTFRCDPISEHNRLYWYRQTLGQGPEFLTYFQNEAQLEKSRLLSDRFSAERPKGSFSTLEIQRTEQGDSAMYLCASSQVLAGGSGEQFFGPGTRLTVL.

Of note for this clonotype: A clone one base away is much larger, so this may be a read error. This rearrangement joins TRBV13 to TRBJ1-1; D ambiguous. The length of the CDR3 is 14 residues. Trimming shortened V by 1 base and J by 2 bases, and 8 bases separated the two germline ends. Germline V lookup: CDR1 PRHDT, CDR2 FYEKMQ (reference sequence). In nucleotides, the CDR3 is TGTGCCAGCAGCTTAGAAATGGGTAACACTGAAGCTTTCTTT. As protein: CASSLEMGNTEAFF.